This T cell receptor beta chain was captured in a study of identical twins. TCRdb re-called the 5' RACE reads through MiXCR, storing one row per CDR3 protein. The table records hundreds of thousands of distinct CDR3 sequences, about 20% of them present only once. The study's findings and limits: Twins' surplus sharing was weaker for beta out-of-frame sequences. Fewer insertions were carried by abundant cord blood beta clonotypes, but none was seen in memory repertoires.

A few counts support this clonotype. What it binds is unknown. These same data were also listed under a study on T cells expressing NK-cell markers. This second study says: Of the CD8+ T cells in more than five donors, about 1.0-7.0% belonged to dominant NKG2C+ clonotypes. The study found these clonotypes also leading the CD3+CD56-NKG2C+ fraction in several donors.

Sequencing was done on a sample of PBMCs. This receptor was obtained from a woman younger than 35 in good health.

For the CDR3, the DNA is TGTGCCAGCAGCTTATTCCCGGACAGCACAGATACGCAGTATTTT. Translating it yields CASSLFPDSTDTQYF. The chain employs TRBV7-2 and TRBJ2-3; D is ambiguous. The V gene lost 2 bases and the J gene lost 0 bases, with 9 bases spanning the gap. CDR1 SGHTA and CDR2 FQGNSA come from the germline V gene. CDR3 length: 15 residues. The whole variable domain, remainder taken from reference TRBV7-2 and TRBJ2-3, is GAGVSQSPSNKVTEKGKDVELRCDPISGHTALYWYRQSLGQGLEFLIYFQGNSAPDKSGLPSDRFSAERTGGSVSTLTIQRTQQEDSAVYLCASSLFPDSTDTQYFGPGTRLTVL.